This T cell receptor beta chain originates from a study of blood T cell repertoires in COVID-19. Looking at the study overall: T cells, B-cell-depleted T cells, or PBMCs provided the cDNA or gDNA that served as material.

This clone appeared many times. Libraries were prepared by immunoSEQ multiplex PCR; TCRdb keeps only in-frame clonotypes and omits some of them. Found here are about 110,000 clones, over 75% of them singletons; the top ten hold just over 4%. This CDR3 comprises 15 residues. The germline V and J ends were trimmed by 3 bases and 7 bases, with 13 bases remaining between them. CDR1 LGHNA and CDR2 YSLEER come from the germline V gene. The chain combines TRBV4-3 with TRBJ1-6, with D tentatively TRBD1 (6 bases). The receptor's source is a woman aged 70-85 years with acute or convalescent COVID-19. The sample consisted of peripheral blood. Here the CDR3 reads CASSQDRNPNSPLHF. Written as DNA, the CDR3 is TGCGCCAGCAGCCAGGACAGAAACCCAAATTCACCCCTCCACTTT.